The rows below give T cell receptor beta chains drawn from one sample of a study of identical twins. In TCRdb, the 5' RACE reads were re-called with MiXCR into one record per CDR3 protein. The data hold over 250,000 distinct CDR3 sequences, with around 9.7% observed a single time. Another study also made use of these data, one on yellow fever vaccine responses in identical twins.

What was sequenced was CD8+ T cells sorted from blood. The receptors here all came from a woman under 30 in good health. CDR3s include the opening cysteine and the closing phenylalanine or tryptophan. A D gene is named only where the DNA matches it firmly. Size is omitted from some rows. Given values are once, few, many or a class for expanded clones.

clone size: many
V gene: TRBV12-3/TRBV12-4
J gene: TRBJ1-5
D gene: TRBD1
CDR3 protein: CASRTGSNQPQHF
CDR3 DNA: TGTGCCAGCAGGACAGGGAGCAATCAGCCCCAGCATTTT

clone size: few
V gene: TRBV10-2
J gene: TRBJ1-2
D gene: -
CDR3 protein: CASSDVDAYGYTF
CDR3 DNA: TGCGCCAGCAGTGACGTCGATGCCTATGGCTACACCTTC

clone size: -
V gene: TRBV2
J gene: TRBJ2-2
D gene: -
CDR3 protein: CASDLEGMDTGELFF
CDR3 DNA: TGTGCCAGCGATCTCGAGGGGATGGACACCGGGGAGCTGTTTTTT

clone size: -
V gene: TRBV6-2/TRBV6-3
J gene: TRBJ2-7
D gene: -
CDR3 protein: CASSYKGAYEQYF
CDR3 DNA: TGTGCCAGCAGTTATAAGGGCGCCTACGAGCAGTACTTC

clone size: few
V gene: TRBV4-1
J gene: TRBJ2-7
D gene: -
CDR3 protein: CASSQDRQISYEQYF
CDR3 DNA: TGCGCCAGCAGCCAAGATCGACAGATCTCCTACGAGCAGTACTTC

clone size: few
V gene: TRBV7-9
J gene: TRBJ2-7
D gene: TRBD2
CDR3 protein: CASSSSGGPTYEQYF
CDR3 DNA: TGTGCCAGCAGCTCCAGCGGGGGGCCGACCTACGAGCAGTACTTC

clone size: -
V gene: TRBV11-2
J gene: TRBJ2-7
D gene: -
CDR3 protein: CASSLDFGSSYEQYF
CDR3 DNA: TGTGCCAGCAGCTTAGACTTCGGGAGCTCCTACGAGCAGTACTTC

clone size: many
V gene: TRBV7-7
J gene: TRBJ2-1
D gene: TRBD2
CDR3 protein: CASSLASGGASEQFF
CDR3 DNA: TGTGCTAGCAGCTTAGCTAGCGGGGGGGCTAGTGAGCAGTTCTTC

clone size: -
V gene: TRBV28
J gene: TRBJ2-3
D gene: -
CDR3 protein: CASQKGEGTDTQYF
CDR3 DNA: TGTGCCAGCCAGAAGGGGGAGGGAACAGATACGCAGTATTTT

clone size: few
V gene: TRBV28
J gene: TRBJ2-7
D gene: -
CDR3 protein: CASSSPRQAIPYEQYF
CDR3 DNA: TGTGCCAGCAGTTCCCCCAGACAGGCCATTCCCTACGAGCAGTACTTC

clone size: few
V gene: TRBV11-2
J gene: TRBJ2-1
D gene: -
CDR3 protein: CASSLRGGIPDEQFF
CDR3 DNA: TGTGCCAGCAGCTTGAGGGGGGGGATCCCGGATGAGCAGTTCTTC

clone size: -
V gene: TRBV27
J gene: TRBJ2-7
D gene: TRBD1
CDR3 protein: CASSLDRGGMGYEQYF
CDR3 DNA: TGTGCCAGCAGTCTGGACAGGGGAGGAATGGGCTACGAGCAGTACTTC

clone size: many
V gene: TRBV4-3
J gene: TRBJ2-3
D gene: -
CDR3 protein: CASSQVAGTTDTQYF
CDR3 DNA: TGCGCCAGCAGCCAAGTTGCGGGAACAACAGATACGCAGTATTTT

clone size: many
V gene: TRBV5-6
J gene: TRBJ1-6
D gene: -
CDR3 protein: CASSLIRQARNSYNSPLHF
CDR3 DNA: TGTGCCAGCAGCTTGATCAGACAGGCCAGAAACTCCTATAATTCACCCCTCCACTTT

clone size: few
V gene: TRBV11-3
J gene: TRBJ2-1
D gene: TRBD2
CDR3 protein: CASSLVREGYNEQFF
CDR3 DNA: TGTGCCAGCAGCTTAGTGCGGGAGGGTTACAATGAGCAGTTCTTC

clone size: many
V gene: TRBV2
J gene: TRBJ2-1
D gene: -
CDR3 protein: CASIGVETANYNEQFF
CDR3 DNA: TGTGCCAGCATCGGTGTGGAGACAGCAAATTACAATGAGCAGTTCTTC

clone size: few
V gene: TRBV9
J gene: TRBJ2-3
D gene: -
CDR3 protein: CASSVASSAADTQYF
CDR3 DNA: TGTGCCAGCAGCGTAGCTAGCAGCGCCGCAGATACGCAGTATTTT

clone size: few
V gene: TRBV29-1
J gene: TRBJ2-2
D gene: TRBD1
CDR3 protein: CSARTGENTGELFF
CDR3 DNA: TGCAGCGCAAGGACAGGGGAGAACACCGGGGAGCTGTTTTTT

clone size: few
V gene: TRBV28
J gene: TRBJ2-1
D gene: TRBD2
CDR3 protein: CASSLSIAGGHNEQFF
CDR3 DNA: TGTGCCAGCAGTTTATCGATAGCGGGAGGGCATAATGAGCAGTTCTTC

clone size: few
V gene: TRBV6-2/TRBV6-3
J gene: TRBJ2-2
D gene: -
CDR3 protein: CASSLAGSYTGELFF
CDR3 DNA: TGTGCCAGCAGCCTTGCCGGGTCCTACACCGGGGAGCTGTTTTTT

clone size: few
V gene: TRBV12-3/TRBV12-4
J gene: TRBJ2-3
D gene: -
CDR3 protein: CASRPGLASTDTQYF
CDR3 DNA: TGTGCCAGCAGGCCGGGACTGGCTAGCACAGATACGCAGTATTTT

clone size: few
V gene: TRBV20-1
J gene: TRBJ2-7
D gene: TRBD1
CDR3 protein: CSARGRTGSTYTYEQYF
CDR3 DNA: TGCAGTGCTAGAGGGAGGACAGGGTCCACCTATACCTACGAGCAGTACTTC

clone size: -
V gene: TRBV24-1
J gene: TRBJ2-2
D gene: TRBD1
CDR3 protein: CATQPGQGDAGELFF
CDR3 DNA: TGTGCCACCCAGCCGGGACAGGGGGACGCCGGGGAGCTGTTTTTT

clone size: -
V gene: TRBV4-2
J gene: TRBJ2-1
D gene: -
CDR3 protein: CASRITGGAVYNEQFF
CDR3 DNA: TGTGCCAGCAGGATTACGGGGGGCGCGGTCTACAATGAGCAGTTCTTC

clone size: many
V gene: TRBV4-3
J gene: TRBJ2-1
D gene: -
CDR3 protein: CASSQVGQPRAGQFF
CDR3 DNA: TGCGCCAGCAGCCAAGTCGGACAGCCCAGGGCTGGGCAGTTCTTC

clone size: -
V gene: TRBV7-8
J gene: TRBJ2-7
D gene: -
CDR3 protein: CASSSAEEQYF
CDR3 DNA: TGTGCCAGCAGCTCAGCAGAGGAGCAGTACTTC

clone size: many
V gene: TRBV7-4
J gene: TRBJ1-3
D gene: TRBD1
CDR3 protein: CASSFDRARSGNTIYF
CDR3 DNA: TGTGCCAGCAGCTTCGACAGGGCTCGCTCTGGAAACACCATATATTTT

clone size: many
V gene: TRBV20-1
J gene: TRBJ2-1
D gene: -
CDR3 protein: CSARDSFFAGLSYNEQFF
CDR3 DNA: TGCAGTGCTAGAGATTCTTTTTTTGCGGGACTCTCCTACAATGAGCAGTTCTTC

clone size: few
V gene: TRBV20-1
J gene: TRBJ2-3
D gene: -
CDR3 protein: CSGRTVSTDTQYF
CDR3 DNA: TGCAGTGGCCGGACAGTAAGCACAGATACGCAGTATTTT

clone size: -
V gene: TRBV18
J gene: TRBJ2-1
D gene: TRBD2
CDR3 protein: CASSPPSGDSYNEQFF
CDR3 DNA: TGTGCCAGCTCACCACCTAGCGGGGACTCCTACAATGAGCAGTTCTTC

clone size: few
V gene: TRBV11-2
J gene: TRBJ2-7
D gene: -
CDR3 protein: CASSFLSGRESYEQYF
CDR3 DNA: TGTGCCAGCAGCTTTCTCAGCGGCAGGGAATCCTACGAGCAGTACTTC

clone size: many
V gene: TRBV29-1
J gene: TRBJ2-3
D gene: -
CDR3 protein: CSVSGALTGRQDTQYF
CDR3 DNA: TGCAGCGTTTCAGGCGCCTTGACAGGTCGGCAAGATACGCAGTATTTT

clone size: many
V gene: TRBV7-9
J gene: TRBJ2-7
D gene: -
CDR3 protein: CASSLNPYEQYF
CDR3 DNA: TGTGCCAGCAGCTTAAATCCCTACGAGCAGTACTTC

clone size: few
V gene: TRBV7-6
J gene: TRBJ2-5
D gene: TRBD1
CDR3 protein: CASSLAPAPDRGRETQYF
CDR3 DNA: TGTGCCAGCAGCTTAGCTCCGGCCCCGGACAGGGGAAGAGAGACCCAGTACTTC

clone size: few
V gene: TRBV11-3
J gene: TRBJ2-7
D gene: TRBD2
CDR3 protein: CASSQTGGDYEQYF
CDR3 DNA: TGTGCCAGCAGCCAAACGGGGGGAGACTACGAGCAGTACTTC

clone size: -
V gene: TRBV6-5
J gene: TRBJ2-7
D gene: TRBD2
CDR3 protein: CASSHPGLEQYF
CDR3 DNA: TGTGCCAGCAGCCATCCGGGACTAGAGCAGTACTTC

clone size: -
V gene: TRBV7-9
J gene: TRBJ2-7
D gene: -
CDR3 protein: CASQRALSYEQYF
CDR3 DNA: TGTGCCAGCCAAAGGGCCCTCTCCTACGAGCAGTACTTC

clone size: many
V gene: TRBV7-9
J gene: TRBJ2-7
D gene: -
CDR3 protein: CASSSLPAASYEQYF
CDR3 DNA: TGTGCCAGCAGCTCCCTCCCGGCAGCCTCCTACGAGCAGTACTTC

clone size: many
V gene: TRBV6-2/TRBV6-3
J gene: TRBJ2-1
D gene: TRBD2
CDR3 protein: CASSLTSGTYNEQFF
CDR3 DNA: TGTGCCAGCAGCCTCACTAGCGGGACATACAATGAGCAGTTCTTC

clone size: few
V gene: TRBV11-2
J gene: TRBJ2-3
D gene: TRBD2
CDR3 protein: CASSLRVVLAGGVGSDTQYF
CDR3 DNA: TGTGCCAGCAGCTTAAGGGTCGTGCTAGCGGGGGGGGTCGGGTCAGATACGCAGTATTTT

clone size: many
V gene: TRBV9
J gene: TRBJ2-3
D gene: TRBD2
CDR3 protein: CASSTGLAAYTDTQYF
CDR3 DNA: TGTGCCAGCAGCACGGGACTAGCGGCCTACACAGATACGCAGTATTTT

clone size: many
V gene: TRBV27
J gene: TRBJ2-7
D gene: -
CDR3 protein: CASSPGRGEQYF
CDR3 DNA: TGTGCCAGCAGCCCGGGACGGGGAGAGCAGTACTTC

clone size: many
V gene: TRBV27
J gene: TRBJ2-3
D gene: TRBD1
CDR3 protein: CASSLGQTSTDTQYF
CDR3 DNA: TGTGCCAGCAGTTTGGGACAGACTAGCACAGATACGCAGTATTTT

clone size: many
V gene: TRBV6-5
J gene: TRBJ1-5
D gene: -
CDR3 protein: CASAYLDNQPQHF
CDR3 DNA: TGTGCCAGCGCTTACCTTGACAATCAGCCCCAGCATTTT

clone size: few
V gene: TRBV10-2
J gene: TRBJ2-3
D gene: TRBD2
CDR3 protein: CASSLVAGDTDTQYF
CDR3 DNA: TGCGCCAGCAGTCTCGTAGCGGGGGACACAGATACGCAGTATTTT

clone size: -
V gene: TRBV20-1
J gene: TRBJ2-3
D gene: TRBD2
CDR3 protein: CSARETGTSVSWGTDTQYF
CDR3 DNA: TGCAGTGCTAGAGAAACCGGGACTAGCGTCTCATGGGGCACAGATACGCAGTATTTT

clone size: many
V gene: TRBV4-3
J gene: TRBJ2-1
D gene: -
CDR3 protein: CASSQGSASLFYNEQFF
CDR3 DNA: TGCGCCAGCAGCCAGGGTAGCGCGTCGTTATTTTACAATGAGCAGTTCTTC

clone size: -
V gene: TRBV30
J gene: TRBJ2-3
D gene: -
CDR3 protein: CAWSTGLGTDTQYF
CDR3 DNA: TGTGCCTGGAGTACGGGTTTGGGGACAGATACGCAGTATTTT